This record concerns one TCR beta chain sequence. This clone's antigen is unknown. No base quality values were provided; no much bigger clone lies one nucleotide off. Libraries were constructed by the immunoSEQ multiplex PCR assay. RNA was extracted from all samples and reverse transcribed into cDNA, which served as template for TCR sequencing. SuperScript III was used for first-strand cDNA synthesis, primed with a 2:1 mix of oligo-dT and random hexamers. Amplification bias was assessed with a synthetic immune receptor repertoire, and residual bias was removed computationally. The authors' analysis ran thus. Raw reads were preprocessed for error removal, and CDR3 was defined according to IMGT conventions as running from the conserved cysteine to phenylalanine. Clonality was calculated as 1 minus Shannon entropy normalized by log2 of the number of productive unique TCRs. Whether each scalp clone was CD4 or CD8 was inferred by checking scalp TCRbeta sequences against the CD4 and CD8 repertoires from sorted blood. Drawn from immuneACCESS, this table holds only the in-frame rearrangements with V and J called that TCRdb kept. Clones are partly lost; checked studies trace under half to an unresolved V gene and leave the rest unexplained. D and trimming were read from the DNA, whereas the V and J calls and clone size are those reported in that table. The sample profile shows a few hundred thousand clones; more than 60% of them were found once. The ten largest clones take up 0.95% to 1.5% of the sample.

Spanning cysteine to phenylalanine, the CDR3 consists of 16 amino acids. The read is trimmed to its CDR3 DNA, 48 bases read in frame from base 1. V trim: 2 bases; J trim: 1 base; unmatched bases: 6. CDR1 and CDR2, looked up from the germline V gene (reference sequence), are PRHDT and FYEKMQ. The treatment or condition label of this sample denotes: oral pan-JAK inhibitor, 5-10 mg twice daily. Lesional scalp punch biopsies and peripheral blood were obtained from alopecia areata patients. After PBMCs were isolated by density centrifugation and stained for CD3, CD4 and CD8, a FACSAria was used to sort CD4+ and CD8+ T cells. This sample stems from a study of CD8+ T cells in alopecia areata (dated by TCRdb to 2017 to 2018). Study-wide context: The treated patients took part in an open-label pilot trial in which moderate-to-severe alopecia areata was treated with oral tofacitinib at 5 to 10 mg twice daily. Patients received tofacitinib for 6 to 18 months and were then followed off drug for 6 months to check for delayed response and recurrence. Disease severity in treated patients was measured with the SALT score, which quantifies the percentage of affected scalp surface area. To study T cell clonal expansion in alopecia areata, the researchers applied high-throughput TCRbeta sequencing to both the C3H/HeJ mouse model and human patients. Human TCRbeta sequencing covered scalp tissue and sorted CD4+ and CD8+ peripheral blood T cells from patchy and totalis/universalis alopecia areata patients and healthy controls. Biopsies were taken from tofacitinib-treated patients at baseline and at 4 and 24 weeks of treatment, and a later scalp biopsy was taken in several of the tofacitinib-treated patients. Scalp clonality was compared among normal scalp (n=4), patchy alopecia areata scalp (n=8), and alopecia totalis/universalis scalp (n=8). RNA was extracted with the PAXgene miRNA kit for fixed scalp, the miRNeasy kit for PBMCs, and the RNeasy kit for mouse skin. Amplification of TCRbeta CDR3 regions was done by immunoSEQ multiplex PCR using 35 Vbeta forward primers and 13 Jbeta reverse primers. Summary of the overall study and its limitations: Scalp TCR repertoire analysis is complicated because resident alphabeta T cells in normal human skin are also sequenced, whereas mouse skin is dominated by gammadelta T cells. Compared with normal scalp, lesional scalp had higher clonality and more expanded CD8+ clones, particularly in alopecia totalis/universalis, a pattern that suggests antigenic drive. Because the treated cohort was small and included a single nonresponder, larger studies are needed to assess links between baseline CD8+ expansion and response. Tofacitinib significantly lowered scalp clonality and the number of expanded CD8+ clones among the top 100 scalp clones. Many expanded lesional clones persisted in scalp and blood during tofacitinib treatment, which may partly explain relapse after stopping treatment. Shared TCR sequences between patients were less evident than in mice, which may be partly attributable to HLA diversity in the patient population.

The sequence was obtained from a human donor with alopecia areata. The chain joins TRBV13 to TRBJ2-3, with 7 bases matching TRBD2. The sequenced sample was CD4+ T cells sorted from blood, obtained between weeks 43 and 45, from a patient treated with tofacitinib. The sequenced DNA is TGTGCCAGCAGCTTATTGTCCAGCGGGGGCACAGATACGCAGTATTTT. Protein translation: CASSLLSSGGTDTQYF.